The 18 T cell receptor beta chains below were found in one sample sequenced in a study of blood T cells in healthy people across ages. Together with a sample-barcoded 5' primer, a J-beta primer mix was included in a second PCR lasting about 7 to 12 cycles. MiXCR, applied by TCRdb to the 5' RACE reads, yields one record per CDR3 protein. Here the sample spans over 950,000 distinct CDR3 sequences, approximately 38% being singletons. Material: blood. All receptors come from a young man in good health.

The gene calls are TRBV12-3 or TRBV12-4 and TRBJ1-1; D gene unclear. This CDR3 comprises 15 residues. V was shortened by 3 bases and J by 7 bases, with 18 bases between the two germline ends. This CDR3 is CASSFREVWHGEAFF. The CDR3 nucleotides are TGTGCCAGCAGTTTTCGGGAGGTTTGGCACGGTGAAGCTTTCTTT.

The rearrangement links TRBV14 to TRBJ2-4; tentative D call: TRBD1 (6 bases). V shed 3 bases and J shed 0 bases, with 9 bases lying between them. The CDR3 is made up of 15 amino acids. The germline V gene encodes CDR1 SGHDN and CDR2 FVKESK. The chain's CDR3 is CASSHAGEAKNIQYF. The CDR3 DNA reads TGTGCCAGCAGCCATGCAGGGGAAGCCAAAAACATTCAGTACTTC.

This clonotype was seen a handful of times. The chain joins TRBV3-1 to TRBJ2-7; D is ambiguous. Germline CDR1 LGHDT, CDR2 YNNKEL (reference sequence). The CDR3 has 14 amino acids. V was cut by 0 bases and J by 0 bases, with 6 bases left in between. CDR3 sequence: CASSQEVHSYEQYF. DNA of the CDR3: TGTGCCAGCAGCCAAGAAGTCCACTCCTACGAGCAGTACTTC.

The chain couples TRBV10-3 to TRBJ2-5, with 7 bases fitting TRBD2. The CDR3 has 15 amino acids. With V trimmed by 5 bases and J by 7 bases, 13 bases remained unmatched. Per the germline V gene, CDR1 is ENHRY and CDR2 is SYGVKD. CDR3 loop: CAISPLAGSGGTQYF. The CDR3 region has the DNA TGTGCCATCAGTCCCCTCGCGGGTTCGGGAGGGACCCAGTACTTC.

This clonotype turned up a few times. This rearrangement joins TRBV4-2 to TRBJ1-4, with no clear D. Looked up from germline, CDR1 is LGHNA and CDR2 is YNFKEQ. The CDR3 sequence is 15 residues long. V was pared by 1 base and J by 0 bases, with 6 bases between. The CDR3: CASSQVTSTNEKLFF. For the CDR3, the DNA is TGTGCCAGCAGCCAAGTGACGTCAACTAATGAAAAACTGTTTTTT.

The chain uses TRBV4-2 and TRBJ2-5; 8 positions agree with TRBD2. CDR1 and CDR2 from the germline V gene are LGHNA and YNFKEQ. V lost 0 bases, J lost 4 bases, and 10 bases stayed unmatched. The CDR3 runs 17 residues. Here the CDR3 DNA reads TGTGCCAGCAGCCAAGAAAGCGGCGGGACTAGTCGAGAGACCCAGTACTTC. Protein: CASSQESGGTSRETQYF.

The chain is built from TRBV15 and TRBJ2-4; D remains ambiguous. CDR1 is LNHNV and CDR2 is YYDKDF in the germline V gene (reference sequence). The CDR3 spans 20 residues. V lost 0 bases, J lost 1 base, and 22 bases lay in between. The CDR3 is CATSRDPFSPVGMAKNIQYF. The CDR3 DNA reads as TGTGCCACCAGCAGAGATCCATTTTCGCCAGTGGGTATGGCCAAAAACATTCAGTACTTC.

The chain recombines TRBV7-3 with TRBJ2-7; TRBD2 agrees at 9 bases. Judging by the DNA end, TRBJ2-5 fits better; the J call may be wrong. This CDR3 contains 16 residues. Germline CDR1 reads SGHTA; CDR2 reads FQGTGA. In DNA form, the CDR3 reads TGTGCCAGCAGCTTAAATTCCCCTAGCGGGACGGAGACCCAGTACTTC. This encodes CASSLNSPSGTETQYF.

A few counts support this clonotype. The rearrangement joins TRBV25-1 to TRBJ2-1; D gene unclear. Trimming removed 0 bases at V and 8 bases at J, with 8 bases between. The CDR3 is 13 residues long. Germline V gives CDR1 MGHDK, CDR2 SYGVNS. The CDR3 DNA sequence: TGTGCCAGCAGTGAATATAGCTCTTATGAGCAGTTCTTC. This gives the protein CASSEYSSYEQFF.

With respect to this clonotype: An end of the junction differs from the germline gene, which may be a read error. The chain employs TRBV5-1 and TRBJ1-1, with a possible D match to TRBD1 (5 bases). The CDR3 has 16 amino acids. In germline, CDR1 is SGHRS, CDR2 YFSETQ. The CDR3: CASSLAGVGLYTETFF. In DNA, the CDR3 is TGCGCCAGCAGCTTGGCCGGAGTGGGGCTTTACACTGAAACTTTCTTT. Together with reference TRBV5-1 and TRBJ1-1, the CDR3 gives the full variable domain: KAGVTQTPRYLIKTRGQQVTLSCSPISGHRSVSWYQQTPGQGLQFLFEYFSETQRNKGNFPGRFSGRQFSNSRSEMNVSTLELGDSALYLCASSLAGVGLYTETFFGQGTRLTVV.

The chain has TRBV7-2 and TRBJ2-4; the D is unclear. V lost 0 bases and J 6 bases, leaving 9 bases between the germline ends. CDR1 and CDR2 from the germline V gene are SGHTA and FQGNSA. This CDR3 has 14 amino acids. The CDR3 sequence: CASSLAASTNIQYF. The CDR3 coding sequence is TGTGCCAGCAGCTTAGCGGCCTCGACAAACATTCAGTACTTC.

The chain combines TRBV5-1 with TRBJ2-1; D is perhaps TRBD1 (5 bases). The CDR3 contains 15 residues. V was trimmed by 5 bases and J by 0 bases, leaving 12 bases between them. From germline, CDR1 is SGHRS and CDR2 YFSETQ. CDR3 residues: CASSLDRPSYNEQFF. CDR3 in DNA: TGCGCCAGCAGTTTAGACAGACCCTCCTACAATGAGCAGTTCTTC.

The CDR3 sequence is CSVERTLNTEAFF. CDR3 bases: TGCAGCGTTGAGCGGACTTTGAACACTGAAGCTTTCTTT. The chain employs TRBV29-1 and TRBJ1-1, with unresolved D. Germline V CDR1 and CDR2: SQVTM, ANQGSEA. V lost 3 bases and J lost 0, with 8 bases in between. The CDR3 runs to 13 residues.

CDR3 sequence reads: CASSSSDRALNQPQHF. DNA of the CDR3: TGTGCCAGCAGCTCCTCCGACAGGGCCCTCAATCAGCCCCAGCATTTT. This sequence joins TRBV7-9 and TRBJ1-5; TRBD1 matches 7 bases. Losses at the gene ends were 4 bases for V and 3 bases for J; bases not matched to a gene: 9. Germline values: CDR1 SEHNR, CDR2 FQNEAQ (reference sequence). The CDR3 loop spans 16 amino acids.

The J gene is TRBJ1-1, the V gene TRBV29-1, with 7 bases identical to TRBD1. The V gene's germline CDR1 is SQVTM and CDR2 ANQGSEA. Losses at the gene ends were 6 bases for V and 4 bases for J; bases not matched to a gene: 8. This CDR3 region has 13 residues. CDR3: CSVGHPGGTEAFF. The CDR3 coding sequence is TGCAGCGTAGGTCACCCAGGGGGCACTGAAGCTTTCTTT.

This clonotype was detected a few times. The chain couples TRBV20-1 to TRBJ2-5; 8 bases agree with TRBD2. This CDR3 is 13 amino acids long. The V and J ends lost 3 bases and 5 bases, in that order; junction bases with no gene match: 5. Germline CDR1 DFQATT, CDR2 SNEGSKA (reference sequence). The CDR3 DNA follows: TGCAGTGCTAGGGTTAGCGGGGTCGAGACCCAGTACTTC. This gives the protein CSARVSGVETQYF.

This clonotype was found a few times. This rearrangement joins TRBV4-1 to TRBJ2-3; D remains ambiguous. Germline CDR1 reads MGHRA; CDR2 reads YSYEKL. Trimming pared 2 bases from V and 2 bases from J, leaving 14 bases between. This CDR3 has 16 amino acids. CDR3 coding DNA: TGCGCCAGCAGCCAATCTGGCTTTTACCCCACAGATACGCAGTATTTT. This codes for CASSQSGFYPTDTQYF.

The V and J genes are TRBV6-2 or TRBV6-3 and TRBJ2-7, with 8 bases matching TRBD1. From germline, CDR1 is MNHEY and CDR2 SVGEGT. After removal of 7 bases from V and 2 bases from J, the junction contained 4 bases not matched to a gene. The CDR3 has 13 residues. This CDR3 reads CASNGQGTYEQYF. CDR3 bases: TGTGCCAGCAATGGACAGGGTACCTACGAGCAGTACTTC.